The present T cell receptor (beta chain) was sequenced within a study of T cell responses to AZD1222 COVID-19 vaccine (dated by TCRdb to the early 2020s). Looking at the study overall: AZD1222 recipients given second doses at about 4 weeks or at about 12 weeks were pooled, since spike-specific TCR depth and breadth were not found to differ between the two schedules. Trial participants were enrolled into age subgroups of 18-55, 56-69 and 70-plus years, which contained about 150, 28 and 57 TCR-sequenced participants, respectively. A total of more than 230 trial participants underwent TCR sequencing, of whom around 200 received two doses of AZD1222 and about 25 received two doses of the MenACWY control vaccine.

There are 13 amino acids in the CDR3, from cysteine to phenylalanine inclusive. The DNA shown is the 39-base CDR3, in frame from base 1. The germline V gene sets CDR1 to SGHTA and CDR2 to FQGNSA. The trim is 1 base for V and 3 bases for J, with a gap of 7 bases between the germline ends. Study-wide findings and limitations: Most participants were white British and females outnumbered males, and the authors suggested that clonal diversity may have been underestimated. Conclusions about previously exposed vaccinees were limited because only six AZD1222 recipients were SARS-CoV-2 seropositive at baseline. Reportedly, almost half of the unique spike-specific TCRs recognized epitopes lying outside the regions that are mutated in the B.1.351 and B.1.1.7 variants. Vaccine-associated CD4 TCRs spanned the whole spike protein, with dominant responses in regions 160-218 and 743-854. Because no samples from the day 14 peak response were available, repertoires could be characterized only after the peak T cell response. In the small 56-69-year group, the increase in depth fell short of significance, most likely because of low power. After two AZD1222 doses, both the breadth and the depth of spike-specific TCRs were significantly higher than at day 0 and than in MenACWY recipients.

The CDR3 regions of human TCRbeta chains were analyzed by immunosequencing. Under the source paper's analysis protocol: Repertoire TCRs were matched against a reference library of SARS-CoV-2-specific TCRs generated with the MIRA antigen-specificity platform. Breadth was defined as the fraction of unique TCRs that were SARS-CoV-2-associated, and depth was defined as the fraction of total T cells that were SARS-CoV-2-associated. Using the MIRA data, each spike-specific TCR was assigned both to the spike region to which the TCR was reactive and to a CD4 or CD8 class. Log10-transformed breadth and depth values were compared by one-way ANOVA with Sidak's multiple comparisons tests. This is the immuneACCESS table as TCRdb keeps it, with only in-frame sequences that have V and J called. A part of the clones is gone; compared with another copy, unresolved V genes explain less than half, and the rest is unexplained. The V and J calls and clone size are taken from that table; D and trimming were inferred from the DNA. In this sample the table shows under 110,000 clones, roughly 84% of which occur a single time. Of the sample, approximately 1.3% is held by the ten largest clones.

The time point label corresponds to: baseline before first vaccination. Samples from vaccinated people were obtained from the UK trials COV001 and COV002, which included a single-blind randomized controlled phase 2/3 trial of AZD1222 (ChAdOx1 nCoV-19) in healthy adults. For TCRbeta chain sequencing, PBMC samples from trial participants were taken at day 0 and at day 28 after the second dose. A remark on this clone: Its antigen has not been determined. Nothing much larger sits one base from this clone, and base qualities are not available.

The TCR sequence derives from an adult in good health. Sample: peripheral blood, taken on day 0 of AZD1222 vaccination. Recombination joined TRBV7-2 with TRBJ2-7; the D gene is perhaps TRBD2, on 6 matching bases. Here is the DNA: TGTGCCAGCAGCTTAGACGGGGGCTACGAGCAGTACTTC. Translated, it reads CASSLDGGYEQYF.